This TCR beta chain came from a study of blood T cell repertoires in COVID-19. Only in-frame clones appear in the TCRdb table, and some are missing; sequencing was by immunoSEQ multiplex PCR. Seen here are around 310,000 clones, around 90% observed once, and the top ten hold under 1.1%. CDR1 is MDHEN, CDR2 SYDVKM, per germline. Trimming took 6 bases from V and 4 from J; bases not matched to a gene: 4. CDR3 length: 14 residues. The genes are TRBV28 and TRBJ1-5; TRBD1 agrees at 9 bases. Sequenced sample: peripheral blood. This clonotype was obtained from a woman aged 40 to 55 with COVID-19, enrolled during active disease. CDR3 loop: CASRWTGANQPQHF. The CDR3, as DNA: TGTGCCAGCAGGTGGACAGGGGCAAATCAGCCCCAGCATTTT.